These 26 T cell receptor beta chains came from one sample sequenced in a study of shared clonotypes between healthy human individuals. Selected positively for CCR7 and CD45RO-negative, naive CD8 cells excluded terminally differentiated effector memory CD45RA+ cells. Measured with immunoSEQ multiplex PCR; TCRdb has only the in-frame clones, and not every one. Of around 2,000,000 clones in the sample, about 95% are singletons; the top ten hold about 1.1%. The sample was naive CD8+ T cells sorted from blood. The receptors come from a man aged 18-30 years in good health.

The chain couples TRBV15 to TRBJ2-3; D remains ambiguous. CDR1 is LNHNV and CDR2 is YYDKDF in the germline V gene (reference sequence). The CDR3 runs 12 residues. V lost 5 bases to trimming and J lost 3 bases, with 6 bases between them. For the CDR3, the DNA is TGTGCCACCAGCTGGTATACAGATACGCAGTATTTT. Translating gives CATSWYTDTQYF.

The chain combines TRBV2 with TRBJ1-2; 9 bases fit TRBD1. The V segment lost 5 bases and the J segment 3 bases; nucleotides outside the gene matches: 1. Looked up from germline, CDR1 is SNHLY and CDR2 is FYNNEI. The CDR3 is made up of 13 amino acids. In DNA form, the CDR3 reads TGTGCCAGCAGTTGGACAGGGGACTATGGCTACACCTTC. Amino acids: CASSWTGDYGYTF.

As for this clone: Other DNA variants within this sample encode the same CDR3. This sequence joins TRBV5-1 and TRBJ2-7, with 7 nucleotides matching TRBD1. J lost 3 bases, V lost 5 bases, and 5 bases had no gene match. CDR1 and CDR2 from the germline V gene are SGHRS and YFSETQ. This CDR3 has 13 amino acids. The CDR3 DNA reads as TGCGCCAGCAGACCCGGGACAGACTACGAGCAGTACTTC. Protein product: CASRPGTDYEQYF.

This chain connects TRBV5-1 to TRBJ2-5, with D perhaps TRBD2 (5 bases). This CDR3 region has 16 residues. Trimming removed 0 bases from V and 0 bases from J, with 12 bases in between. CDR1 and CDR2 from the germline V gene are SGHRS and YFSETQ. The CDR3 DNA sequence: TGCGCCAGCAGCTTGGTCGGGTCCGGGGACCAAGAGACCCAGTACTTC. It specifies CASSLVGSGDQETQYF.

Here the CDR3 DNA reads TGTGCCAGCAGCGTGACCGAGTTCTCTGGGGAGGACTATGGCTACACCTTC. Translation gives CASSVTEFSGEDYGYTF. The genes are TRBV9 and TRBJ1-2; no clear D gene. CDR3 length: 17 amino acids. Germline CDR1 reads SGDLS; CDR2 reads YYNGEE. V was cut by 2 bases and J by 3 bases, with 20 bases left in between.

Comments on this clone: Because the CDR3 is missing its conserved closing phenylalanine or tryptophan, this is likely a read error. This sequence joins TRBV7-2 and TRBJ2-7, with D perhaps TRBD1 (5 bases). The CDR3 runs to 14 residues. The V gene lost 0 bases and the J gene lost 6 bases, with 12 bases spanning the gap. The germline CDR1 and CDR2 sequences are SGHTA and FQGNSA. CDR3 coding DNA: TGTGCCAGCAGCTTAGCTGCCACAGGCGGCGAGCAGTACCTC. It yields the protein CASSLAATGGEQYL.

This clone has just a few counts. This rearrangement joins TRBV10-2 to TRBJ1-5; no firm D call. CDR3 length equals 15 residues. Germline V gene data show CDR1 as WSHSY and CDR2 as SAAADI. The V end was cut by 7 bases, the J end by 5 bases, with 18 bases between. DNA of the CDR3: TGCGCCAGCACCTTGGGCCCCGAGCCCCATCAGCCCCAGCATTTT. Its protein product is CASTLGPEPHQPQHF.

CDR3 protein: CASSLSRSLNSYGYTF. CDR3 coding DNA: TGTGCCAGCAGTTTATCGAGAAGTTTGAATTCCTATGGCTACACCTTC. The chain has TRBV27 and TRBJ1-2; D is unclear. From germline, CDR1 is MNHEY and CDR2 SMNVEV (reference sequence). V lost 0 bases, J lost 4 bases, and 15 bases lay in between. The CDR3 is 16 amino acids.

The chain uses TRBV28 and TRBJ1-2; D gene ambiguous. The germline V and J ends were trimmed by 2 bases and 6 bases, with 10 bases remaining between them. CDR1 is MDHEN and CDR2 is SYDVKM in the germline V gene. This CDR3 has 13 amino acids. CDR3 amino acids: CASSLNSDDGYTF. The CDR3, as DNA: TGTGCCAGCAGTTTAAATTCGGACGATGGCTACACCTTC.

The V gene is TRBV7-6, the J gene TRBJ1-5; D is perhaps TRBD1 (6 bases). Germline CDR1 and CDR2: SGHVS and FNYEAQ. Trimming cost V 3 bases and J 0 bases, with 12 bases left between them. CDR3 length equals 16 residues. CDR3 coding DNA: TGTGCCAGCAGCTTGGGGACATCCGATAGCAATCAGCCCCAGCATTTT. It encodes CASSLGTSDSNQPQHF.

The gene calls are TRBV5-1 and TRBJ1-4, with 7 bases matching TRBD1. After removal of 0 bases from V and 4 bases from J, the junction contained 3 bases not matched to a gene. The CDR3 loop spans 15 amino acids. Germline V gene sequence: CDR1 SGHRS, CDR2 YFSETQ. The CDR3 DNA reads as TGCGCCAGCAGCTTGGGGGACAGCAGTAATGAAAAACTGTTTTTT. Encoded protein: CASSLGDSSNEKLFF. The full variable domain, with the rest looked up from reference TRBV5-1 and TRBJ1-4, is KAGVTQTPRYLIKTRGQQVTLSCSPISGHRSVSWYQQTPGQGLQFLFEYFSETQRNKGNFPGRFSGRQFSNSRSEMNVSTLELGDSALYLCASSLGDSSNEKLFFGSGTQLSVL.

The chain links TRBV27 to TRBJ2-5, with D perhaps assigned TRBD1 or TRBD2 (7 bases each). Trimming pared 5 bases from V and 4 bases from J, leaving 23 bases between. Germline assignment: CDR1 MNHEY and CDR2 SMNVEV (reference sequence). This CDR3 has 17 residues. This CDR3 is CASSQTLWDSGIETQYF. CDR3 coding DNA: TGTGCCAGCAGTCAAACGCTTTGGGACAGCGGGATAGAGACCCAGTACTTC.

The CDR3 bases are TGTGCCAGCAGCCCCTGGTCCGGAGATGGCTACACCTTC. Protein sequence: CASSPWSGDGYTF. The rearrangement joins TRBV7-9 to TRBJ1-2; D gene ambiguous. V was shortened by 5 bases and J by 6 bases, with 13 bases between the two germline ends. Germline V CDR1 and CDR2: SEHNR, FQNEAQ (reference sequence). The CDR3 has 13 residues. Filled out from reference TRBV7-9 and TRBJ1-2, the complete variable domain reads DTGVSQNPRHKITKRGQNVTFRCDPISEHNRLYWYRQTLGQGPEFLTYFQNEAQLEKSRLLSDRFSAERPKGSFSTLEIQRTEQGDSAMYLCASSPWSGDGYTFGSGTRLTVV.

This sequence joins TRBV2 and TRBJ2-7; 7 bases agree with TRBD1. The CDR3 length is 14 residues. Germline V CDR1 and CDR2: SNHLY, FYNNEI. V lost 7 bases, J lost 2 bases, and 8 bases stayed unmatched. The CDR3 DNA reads TGTGCCAGCATCCTACAGGGGTTTCCCTACGAGCAGTACTTC. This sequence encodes CASILQGFPYEQYF.

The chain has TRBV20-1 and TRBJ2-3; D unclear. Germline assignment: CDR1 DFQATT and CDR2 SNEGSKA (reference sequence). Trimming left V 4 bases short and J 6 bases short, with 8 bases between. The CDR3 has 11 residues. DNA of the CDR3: TGCAGTGCTAAGTGGGCGGATACGCAGTATTTT. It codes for CSAKWADTQYF.

CDR3 sequence reads: CASSQDRTGLIYGYTF. CDR3 in DNA: TGCGCCAGCAGCCAAGATCGGACAGGGTTAATCTATGGCTACACCTTC. The rearrangement joins TRBV4-3 to TRBJ1-2, with 8 bases that match TRBD1. The V segment lost 0 bases and the J segment 4 bases; nucleotides outside the gene matches: 7. This CDR3 is 16 amino acids long. Germline CDR1 is LGHNA and CDR2 is YSLEER.

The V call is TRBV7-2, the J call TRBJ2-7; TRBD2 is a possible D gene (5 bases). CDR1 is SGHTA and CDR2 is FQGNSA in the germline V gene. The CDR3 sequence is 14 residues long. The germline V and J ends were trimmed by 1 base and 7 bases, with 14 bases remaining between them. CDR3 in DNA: TGTGCCAGCAGCTTAGAAGAGGGCCGCCTGGAGCAGTACTTC. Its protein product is CASSLEEGRLEQYF.

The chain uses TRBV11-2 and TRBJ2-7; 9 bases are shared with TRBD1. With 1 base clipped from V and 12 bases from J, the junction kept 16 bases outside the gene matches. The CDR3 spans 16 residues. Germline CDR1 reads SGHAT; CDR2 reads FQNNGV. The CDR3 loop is CASSLGGTGMEWASYF. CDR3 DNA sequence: TGTGCCAGCAGCTTAGGGGGGACAGGGATGGAGTGGGCTTCGTACTTC. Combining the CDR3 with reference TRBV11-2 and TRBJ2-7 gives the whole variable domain EAGVAQSPRYKIIEKRQSVAFWCNPISGHATLYWYQQILGQGPKLLIQFQNNGVVDDSQLPKDRFSAERLKGVDSTLKIQPAKLEDSAVYLCASSLGGTGMEWASYFGPGTRLTVT.

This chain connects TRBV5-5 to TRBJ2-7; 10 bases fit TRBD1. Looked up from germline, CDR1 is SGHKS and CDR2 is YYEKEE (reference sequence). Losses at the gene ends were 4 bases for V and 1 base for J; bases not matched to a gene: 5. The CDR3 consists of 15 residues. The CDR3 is CASSQGQGESYEQYF. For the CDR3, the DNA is TGTGCCAGCAGCCAAGGACAGGGGGAGTCCTACGAGCAGTACTTC. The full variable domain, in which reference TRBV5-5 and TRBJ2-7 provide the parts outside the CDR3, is DAGVTQSPTHLIKTRGQQVTLRCSPISGHKSVSWYQQVLGQGPQFIFQYYEKEERGRGNFPDRFSARQFPNYSSELNVNALLLGDSALYLCASSQGQGESYEQYFGPGTRLTVT.

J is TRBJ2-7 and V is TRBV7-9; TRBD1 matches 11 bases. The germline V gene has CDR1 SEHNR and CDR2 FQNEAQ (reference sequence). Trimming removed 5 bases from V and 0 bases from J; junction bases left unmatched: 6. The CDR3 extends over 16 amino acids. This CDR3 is CASSASGQGGSYEQYF. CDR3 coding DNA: TGTGCCAGCAGCGCCTCGGGACAGGGGGGCTCCTACGAGCAGTACTTC.

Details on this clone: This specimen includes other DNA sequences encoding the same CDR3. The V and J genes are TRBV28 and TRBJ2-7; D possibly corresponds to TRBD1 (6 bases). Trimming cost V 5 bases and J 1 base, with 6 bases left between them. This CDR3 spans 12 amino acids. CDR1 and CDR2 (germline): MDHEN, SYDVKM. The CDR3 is CASSTGSYEQYF. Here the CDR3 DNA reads TGTGCCAGCAGTACAGGGTCCTACGAGCAGTACTTC.

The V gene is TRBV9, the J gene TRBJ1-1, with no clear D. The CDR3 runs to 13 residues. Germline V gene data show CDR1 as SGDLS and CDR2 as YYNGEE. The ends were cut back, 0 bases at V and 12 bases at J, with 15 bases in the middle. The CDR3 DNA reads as TGTGCCAGCAGCGTAGATGGGAGGGTTGGAACTTTCTTT. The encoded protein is CASSVDGRVGTFF.

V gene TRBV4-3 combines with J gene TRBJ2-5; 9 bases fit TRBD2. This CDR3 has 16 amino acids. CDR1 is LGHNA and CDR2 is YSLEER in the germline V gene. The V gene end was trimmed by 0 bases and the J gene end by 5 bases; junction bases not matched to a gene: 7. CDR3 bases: TGCGCCAGCAGCCAAGATCGGGCTAGCGGGATGGAGACCCAGTACTTC. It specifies CASSQDRASGMETQYF.

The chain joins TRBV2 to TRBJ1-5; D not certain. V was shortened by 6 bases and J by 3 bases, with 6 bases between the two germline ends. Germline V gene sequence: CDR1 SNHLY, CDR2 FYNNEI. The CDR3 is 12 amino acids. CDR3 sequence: CASRRVNQPQHF. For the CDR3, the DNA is TGTGCCAGCAGGAGGGTCAATCAGCCCCAGCATTTT.

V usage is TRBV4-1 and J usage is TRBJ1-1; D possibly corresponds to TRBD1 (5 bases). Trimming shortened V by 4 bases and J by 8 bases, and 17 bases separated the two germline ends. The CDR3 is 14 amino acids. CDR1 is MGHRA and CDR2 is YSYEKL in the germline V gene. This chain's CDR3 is CASSPRQSWEEAFF. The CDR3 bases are TGCGCCAGCAGCCCCCGACAGTCTTGGGAAGAAGCTTTCTTT.

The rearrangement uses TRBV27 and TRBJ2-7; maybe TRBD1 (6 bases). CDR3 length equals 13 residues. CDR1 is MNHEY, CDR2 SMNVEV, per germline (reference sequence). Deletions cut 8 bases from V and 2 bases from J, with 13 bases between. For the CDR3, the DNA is TGTGCCAGCGCCCTACAGGGTACCTACGAGCAGTACTTC. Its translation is CASALQGTYEQYF.